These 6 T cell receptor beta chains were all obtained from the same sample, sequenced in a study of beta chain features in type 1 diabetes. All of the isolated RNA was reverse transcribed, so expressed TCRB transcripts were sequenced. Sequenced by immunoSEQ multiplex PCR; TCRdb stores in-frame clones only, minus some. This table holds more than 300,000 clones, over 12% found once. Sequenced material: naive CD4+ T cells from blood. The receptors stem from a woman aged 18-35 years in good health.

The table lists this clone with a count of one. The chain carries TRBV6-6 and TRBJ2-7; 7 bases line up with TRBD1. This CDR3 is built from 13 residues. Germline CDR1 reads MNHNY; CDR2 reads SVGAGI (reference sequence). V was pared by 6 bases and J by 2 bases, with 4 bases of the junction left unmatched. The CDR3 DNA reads TGTGCCAGCAGCCTTGACAGGGCCTACGAGCAGTACTTC. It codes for CASSLDRAYEQYF.

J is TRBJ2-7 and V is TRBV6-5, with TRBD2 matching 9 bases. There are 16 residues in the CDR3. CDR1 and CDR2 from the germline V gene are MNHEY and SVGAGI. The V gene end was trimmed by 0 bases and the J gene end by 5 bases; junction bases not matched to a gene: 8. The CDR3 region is CASSYSLRGRADEQYF. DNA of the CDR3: TGTGCCAGCAGTTACTCTCTGCGCGGGAGGGCCGACGAGCAGTACTTC.

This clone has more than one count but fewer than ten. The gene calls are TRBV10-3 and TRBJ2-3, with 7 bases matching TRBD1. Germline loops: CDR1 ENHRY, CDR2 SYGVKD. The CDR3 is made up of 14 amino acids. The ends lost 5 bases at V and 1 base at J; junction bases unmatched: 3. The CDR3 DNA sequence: TGTGCCATCAGTTTGGGGACAGGCACAGATACGCAGTATTTT. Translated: CAISLGTGTDTQYF.

CDR3 nucleotides: TGTGCCAGCAGCGCGGACCGACTTACAGCGGCCGGGGAGCTGTTTTTT. It translates to CASSADRLTAAGELFF. The rearrangement links TRBV9 to TRBJ2-2, with D perhaps matching TRBD2 (5 bases). Germline loops: CDR1 SGDLS, CDR2 YYNGEE. The V end was cut by 3 bases, the J end by 6 bases, with 18 bases between. This CDR3 spans 16 amino acids.

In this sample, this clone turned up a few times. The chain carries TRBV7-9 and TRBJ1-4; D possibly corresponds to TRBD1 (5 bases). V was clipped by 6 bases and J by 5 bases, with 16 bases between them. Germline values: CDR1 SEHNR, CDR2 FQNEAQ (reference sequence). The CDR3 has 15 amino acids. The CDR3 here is CASSPRGTGNEKLFF. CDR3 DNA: TGTGCCAGCAGTCCAAGAGGGACTGGCAATGAAAAACTGTTTTTT.

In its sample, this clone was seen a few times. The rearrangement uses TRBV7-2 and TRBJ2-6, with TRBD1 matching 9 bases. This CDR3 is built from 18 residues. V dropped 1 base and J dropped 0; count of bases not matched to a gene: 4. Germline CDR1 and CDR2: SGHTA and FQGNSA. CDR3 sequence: CASSLERDRVSGANVLTF. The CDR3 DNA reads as TGTGCCAGCAGCTTAGAGCGGGACAGGGTCTCTGGGGCCAACGTCCTGACTTTC.